This TCR beta chain appears in the sequencing data of a study of OX40 agonist ivuxolimab in advanced cancers. CDR3 length: 14 residues. The germline CDR1 and CDR2 sequences are ENHRY and SYGVKD. The ends lost 6 bases at V and 3 bases at J; junction bases unmatched: 2. Here immunoSEQ multiplex PCR was the method, and the copy in TCRdb shows in-frame clones only, minus some. The sample shows 65,000 to 70,000 clones, over 60% of them seen only once. The TCR sequence derives from an adult with an advanced solid tumor such as melanoma, head and neck, liver or kidney cancer. The input for sequencing was CD4+ or CD8+ T cells sorted from blood, taken in a trial of the OX40 agonist ivuxolimab. The chain recombines TRBV10-3 with TRBJ2-3; TRBD2 matches at 11 bases. The CDR3 nucleotides read TGTGCCATCAGGCCTAGCGGGAGGACAGATACGCAGTATTTT. As protein: CAIRPSGRTDTQYF.